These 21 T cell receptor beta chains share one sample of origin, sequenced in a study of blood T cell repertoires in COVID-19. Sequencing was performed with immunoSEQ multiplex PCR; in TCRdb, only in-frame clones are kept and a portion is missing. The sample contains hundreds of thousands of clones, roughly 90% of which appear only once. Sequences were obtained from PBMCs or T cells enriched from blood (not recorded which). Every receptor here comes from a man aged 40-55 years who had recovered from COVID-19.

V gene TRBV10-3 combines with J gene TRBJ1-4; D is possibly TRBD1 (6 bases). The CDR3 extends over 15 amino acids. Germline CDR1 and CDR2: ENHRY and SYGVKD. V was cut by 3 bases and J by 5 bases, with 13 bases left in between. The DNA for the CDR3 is TGTGCCATCAGTGACGACAGGCAAGTAAATGAAAAACTGTTTTTT. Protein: CAISDDRQVNEKLFF.

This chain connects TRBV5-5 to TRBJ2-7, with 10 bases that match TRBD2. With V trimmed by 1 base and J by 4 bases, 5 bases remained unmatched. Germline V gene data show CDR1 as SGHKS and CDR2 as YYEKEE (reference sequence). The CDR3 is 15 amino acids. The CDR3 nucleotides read TGTGCCAGCAGCTTGACTAGCGGGGTTATGTACGAGCAGTACTTC. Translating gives CASSLTSGVMYEQYF.

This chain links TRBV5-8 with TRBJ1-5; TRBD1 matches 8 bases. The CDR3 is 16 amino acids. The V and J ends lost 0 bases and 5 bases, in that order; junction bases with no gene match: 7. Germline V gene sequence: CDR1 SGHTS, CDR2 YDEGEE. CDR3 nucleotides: TGTGCCAGCAGCTTGGGCCAGGCAGGGGGCCATCAGCCCCAGCATTTT. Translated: CASSLGQAGGHQPQHF.

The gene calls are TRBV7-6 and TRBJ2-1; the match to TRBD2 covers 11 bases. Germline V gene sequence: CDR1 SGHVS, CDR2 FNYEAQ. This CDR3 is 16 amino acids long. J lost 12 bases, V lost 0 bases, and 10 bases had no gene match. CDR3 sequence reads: CASSLAVETSGVVQFF. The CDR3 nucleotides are TGTGCCAGCAGCTTAGCGGTGGAGACTAGCGGGGTCGTGCAGTTCTTC.

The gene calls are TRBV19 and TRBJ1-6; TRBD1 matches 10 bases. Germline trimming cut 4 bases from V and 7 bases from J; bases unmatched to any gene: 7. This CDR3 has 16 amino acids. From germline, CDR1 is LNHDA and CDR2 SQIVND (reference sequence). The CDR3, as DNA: TGTGCCAGTAGTAAAACGGACAGGGGGTGGAATTCACCCCTCCACTTT. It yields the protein CASSKTDRGWNSPLHF. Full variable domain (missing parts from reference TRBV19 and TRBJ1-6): DGGITQSPKYLFRKEGQNVTLSCEQNLNHDAMYWYRQDPGQGLRLIYYSQIVNDFQKGDIAEGYSVSREKKESFPLTVTSAQKNPTAFYLCASSKTDRGWNSPLHFGNGTRLTVT.

In DNA, the CDR3 is TGCGCCAGCAGCTTGGGCCAGGGCAGTCGAAATGAAAAACTGTTTTTT. This codes for CASSLGQGSRNEKLFF. The rearrangement joins TRBV5-1 to TRBJ1-4, with D tentatively TRBD1 (5 bases). The germline V and J ends were trimmed by 0 bases and 5 bases, with 14 bases remaining between them. Germline V CDR1 and CDR2: SGHRS, YFSETQ. The length of the CDR3 is 16 residues.

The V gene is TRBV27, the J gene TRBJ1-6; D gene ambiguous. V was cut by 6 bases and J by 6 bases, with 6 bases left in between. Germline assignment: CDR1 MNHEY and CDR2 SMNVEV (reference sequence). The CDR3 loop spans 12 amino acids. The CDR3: CASRSSNSPLHF. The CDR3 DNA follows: TGTGCCAGCAGAAGCTCTAATTCACCCCTCCACTTT.

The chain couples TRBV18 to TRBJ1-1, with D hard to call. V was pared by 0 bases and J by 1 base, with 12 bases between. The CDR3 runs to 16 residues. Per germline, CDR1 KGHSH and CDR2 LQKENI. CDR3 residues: CASSPPIGDWNTEAFF. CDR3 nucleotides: TGTGCCAGCTCACCACCGATCGGGGATTGGAACACTGAAGCTTTCTTT.

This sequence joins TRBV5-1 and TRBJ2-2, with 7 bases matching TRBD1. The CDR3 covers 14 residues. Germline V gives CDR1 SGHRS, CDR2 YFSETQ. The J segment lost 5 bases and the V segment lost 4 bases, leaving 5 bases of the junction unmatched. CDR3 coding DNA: TGCGCCAGCAGCACCGACAGGGCTACCGGGGAGCTGTTTTTT. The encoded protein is CASSTDRATGELFF.

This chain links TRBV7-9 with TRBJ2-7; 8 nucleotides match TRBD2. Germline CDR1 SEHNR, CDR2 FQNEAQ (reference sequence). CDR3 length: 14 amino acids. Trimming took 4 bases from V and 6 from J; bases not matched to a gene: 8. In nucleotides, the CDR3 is TGTGCCAGCAGCTCCAGCGGGAGTCTCACCGAGCAGTACTTC. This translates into CASSSSGSLTEQYF.

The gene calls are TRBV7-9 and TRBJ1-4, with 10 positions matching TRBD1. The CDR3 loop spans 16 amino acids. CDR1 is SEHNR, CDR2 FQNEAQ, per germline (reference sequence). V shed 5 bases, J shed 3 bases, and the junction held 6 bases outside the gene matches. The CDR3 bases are TGTGCCAGCAGCCGGACAGGGGGGTCGCCTAATGAAAAACTGTTTTTT. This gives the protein CASSRTGGSPNEKLFF.

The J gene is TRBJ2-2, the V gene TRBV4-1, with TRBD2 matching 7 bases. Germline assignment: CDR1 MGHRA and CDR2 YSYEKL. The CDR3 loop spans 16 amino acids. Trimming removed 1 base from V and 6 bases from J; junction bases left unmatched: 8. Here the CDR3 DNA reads TGCGCCAGCAGCCAAGCTGGACTAGTTTACGCCGGGGAGCTGTTTTTT. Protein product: CASSQAGLVYAGELFF.

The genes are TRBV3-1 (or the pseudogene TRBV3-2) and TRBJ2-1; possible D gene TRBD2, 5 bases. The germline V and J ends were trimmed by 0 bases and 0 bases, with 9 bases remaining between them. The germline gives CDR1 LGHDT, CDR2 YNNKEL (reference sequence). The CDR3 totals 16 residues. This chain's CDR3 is CASSQEVASSYNEQFF. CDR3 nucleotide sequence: TGTGCCAGCAGCCAAGAGGTAGCGTCCTCCTACAATGAGCAGTTCTTC.

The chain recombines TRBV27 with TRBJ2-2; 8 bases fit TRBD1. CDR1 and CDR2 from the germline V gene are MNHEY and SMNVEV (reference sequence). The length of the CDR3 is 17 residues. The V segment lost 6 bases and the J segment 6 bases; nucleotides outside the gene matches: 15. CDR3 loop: CASRSQGARSRAGELFF. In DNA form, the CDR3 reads TGTGCCAGCAGAAGTCAGGGGGCGCGAAGTCGGGCCGGGGAGCTGTTTTTT.

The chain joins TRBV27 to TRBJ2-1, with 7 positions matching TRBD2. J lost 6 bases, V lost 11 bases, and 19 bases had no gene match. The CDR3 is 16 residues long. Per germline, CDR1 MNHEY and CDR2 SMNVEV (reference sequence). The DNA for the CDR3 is TGTGCCGTCGGGGGGTACGGTTACACCGACTTCAATGAGCAGTTCTTC. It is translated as CAVGGYGYTDFNEQFF.

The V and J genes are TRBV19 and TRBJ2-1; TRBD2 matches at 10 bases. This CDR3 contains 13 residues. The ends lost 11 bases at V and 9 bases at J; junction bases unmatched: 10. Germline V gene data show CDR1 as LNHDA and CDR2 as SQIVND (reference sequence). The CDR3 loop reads CAGKREGLVEQFF. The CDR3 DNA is TGTGCCGGCAAGCGGGAGGGCCTGGTTGAGCAGTTCTTC.

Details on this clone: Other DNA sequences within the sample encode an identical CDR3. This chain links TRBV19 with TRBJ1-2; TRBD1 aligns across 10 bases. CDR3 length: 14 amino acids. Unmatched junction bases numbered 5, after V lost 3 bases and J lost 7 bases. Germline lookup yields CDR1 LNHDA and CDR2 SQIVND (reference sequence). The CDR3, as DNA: TGTGCCAGTAGTATCGACAGGGGGCTGGGTGGCTACACCTTC. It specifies CASSIDRGLGGYTF. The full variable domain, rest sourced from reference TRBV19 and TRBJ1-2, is DGGITQSPKYLFRKEGQNVTLSCEQNLNHDAMYWYRQDPGQGLRLIYYSQIVNDFQKGDIAEGYSVSREKKESFPLTVTSAQKNPTAFYLCASSIDRGLGGYTFGSGTRLTVV.

The CDR3 coding sequence is TGTGCCAGCAGTTTAGACTTTAACTCCTACGAGCAGTACTTC. Translating gives CASSLDFNSYEQYF. This sequence joins TRBV6-5 and TRBJ2-7; D is unclear. With 4 bases removed from V and 0 bases from J, the gap between germline ends came to 10 bases. This CDR3 is 14 amino acids long. The germline V gene encodes CDR1 MNHEY and CDR2 SVGAGI.

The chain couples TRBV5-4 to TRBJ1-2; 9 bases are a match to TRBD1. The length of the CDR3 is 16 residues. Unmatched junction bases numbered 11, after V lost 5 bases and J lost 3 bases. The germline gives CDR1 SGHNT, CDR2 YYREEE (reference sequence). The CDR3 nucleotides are TGTGCCAGCAGGTCACAGGGGGCGTATATGGACTATGGCTACACCTTC. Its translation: CASRSQGAYMDYGYTF.

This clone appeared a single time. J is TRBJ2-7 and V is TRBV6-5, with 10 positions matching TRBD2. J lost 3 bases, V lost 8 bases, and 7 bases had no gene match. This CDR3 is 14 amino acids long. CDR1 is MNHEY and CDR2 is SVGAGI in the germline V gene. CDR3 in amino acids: CASCLASGSYEQYF. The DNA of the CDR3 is TGTGCCAGCTGCCTCGCTAGCGGGAGCTACGAGCAGTACTTC.

Written as DNA, the CDR3 is TGTGCCAGCAACGACAGGGTGGGCGAAAAACTGTTTTTT. Amino acids: CASNDRVGEKLFF. The chain links TRBV6-5 to TRBJ1-4, with 7 bases lining up with TRBD1. V lost 7 bases, J lost 8 bases, and 7 bases stayed unmatched. The CDR3 extends over 13 amino acids. Germline V CDR1 and CDR2: MNHEY, SVGAGI.